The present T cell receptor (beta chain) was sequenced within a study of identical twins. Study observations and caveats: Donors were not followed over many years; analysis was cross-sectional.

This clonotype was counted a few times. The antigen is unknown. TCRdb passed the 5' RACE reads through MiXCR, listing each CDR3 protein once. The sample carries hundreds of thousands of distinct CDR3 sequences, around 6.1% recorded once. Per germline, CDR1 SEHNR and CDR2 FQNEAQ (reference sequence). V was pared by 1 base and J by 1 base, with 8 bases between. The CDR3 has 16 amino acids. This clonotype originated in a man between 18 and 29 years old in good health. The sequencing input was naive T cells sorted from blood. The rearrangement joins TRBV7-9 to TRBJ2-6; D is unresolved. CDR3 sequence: CASSLVSESGANVLTF. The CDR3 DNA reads TGTGCCAGCAGCTTAGTTTCCGAGTCTGGGGCCAACGTCCTGACTTTC.